The 5 T cell receptor beta chains below come from one sample, sequenced in a study of human T cells and chemical hapten exposure. Time point of the sample: patch test 3, about 24 weeks after DPC sensitization. Treatment noted: therapeutic diphenylcyclopropenone sensitization with weekly scalp DPC. TCRdb recomputed calls from the RACE reads with MiXCR, one row per CDR3 protein. Of about 190,000 distinct CDR3 sequences listed, 24% are singletons. The material was whole blood, obtained in connection with sensitization to the hapten diphenylcyclopropenone (DPC). All receptors come from a woman between 35 and 50 years old with alopecia areata. Some clones in this sample may be carry-over from other donors' samples.

This clonotype was observed a few times. The chain carries TRBV4-3 and TRBJ2-3, with 9 bases lining up with TRBD2. Germline values: CDR1 LGHNA, CDR2 YSLEER. The CDR3 extends over 17 amino acids. V dropped 0 bases and J dropped 5; count of bases not matched to a gene: 9. The CDR3 bases are TGCGCCAGCAGCCAAGATCGGGCGGGAGGGCCATTAGATACGCAGTATTTT. It is translated as CASSQDRAGGPLDTQYF.

The chain has TRBV5-1 and TRBJ2-3; 7 bases match TRBD2. Germline V gene data show CDR1 as SGHRS and CDR2 as YFSETQ. J gave up 2 bases and V 7 bases, and 4 bases lay outside the gene matches. The length of the CDR3 is 13 residues. Here the CDR3 reads CASSRETTDTQYF. CDR3 bases: TGCGCCAGCTCGCGGGAGACCACAGATACGCAGTATTTT.

The chain is built from TRBV7-2 and TRBJ2-3; D is unclear. V shed 5 bases and J shed 5 bases, with 11 bases lying between them. The germline V gene encodes CDR1 SGHTA and CDR2 FQGNSA. The CDR3 contains 13 residues. The CDR3 loop reads CASSPTYKDTQYF. The CDR3 nucleotides are TGTGCCAGCAGCCCTACCTATAAAGATACGCAGTATTTT.

V and J are TRBV27 and TRBJ1-1; unclear D gene. V was trimmed by 3 bases and J by 8 bases, leaving 10 bases between them. The CDR3 totals 12 residues. Looked up from germline, CDR1 is MNHEY and CDR2 is SMNVEV (reference sequence). CDR3 protein: CASSFPDGEAFF. The DNA for the CDR3 is TGTGCCAGCAGTTTCCCCGACGGCGAAGCTTTCTTT.

In its sample, this clonotype was seen once. The rearrangement uses TRBV12-3 or TRBV12-4 and TRBJ1-2; 8 bases map to TRBD1. The V segment lost 1 base and the J segment 14 bases; nucleotides outside the gene matches: 12. CDR3 length: 14 residues. Here the CDR3 DNA reads TGTGCCAGCAGTTTAGGGGACGGGACAGGCGGTGGGACCTTC. This sequence encodes CASSLGDGTGGGTF.